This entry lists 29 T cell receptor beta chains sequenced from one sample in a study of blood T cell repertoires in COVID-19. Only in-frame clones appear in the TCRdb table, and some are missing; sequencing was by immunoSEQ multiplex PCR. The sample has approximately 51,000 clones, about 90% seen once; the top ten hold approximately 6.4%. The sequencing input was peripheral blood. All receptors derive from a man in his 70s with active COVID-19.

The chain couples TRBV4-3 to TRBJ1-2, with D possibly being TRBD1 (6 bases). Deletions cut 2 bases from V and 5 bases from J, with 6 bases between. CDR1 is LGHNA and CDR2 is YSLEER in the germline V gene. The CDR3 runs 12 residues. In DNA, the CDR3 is TGCGCCAGCAGCCAAACAGGGTATGGCTACACCTTC. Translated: CASSQTGYGYTF.

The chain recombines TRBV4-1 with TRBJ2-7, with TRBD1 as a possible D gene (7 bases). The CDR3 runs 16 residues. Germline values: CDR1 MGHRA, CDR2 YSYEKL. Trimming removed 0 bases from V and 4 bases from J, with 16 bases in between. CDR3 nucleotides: TGCGCCAGCAGCCAAGAAGAGGCAGGGGGGTGGTACGAGCAGTACTTC. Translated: CASSQEEAGGWYEQYF.

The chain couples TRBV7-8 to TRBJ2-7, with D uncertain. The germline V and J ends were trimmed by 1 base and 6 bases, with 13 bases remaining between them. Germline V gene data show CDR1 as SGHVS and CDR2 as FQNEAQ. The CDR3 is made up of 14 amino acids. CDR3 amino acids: CASSLVRAGGEQYF. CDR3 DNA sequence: TGTGCCAGCAGCTTAGTCCGAGCAGGTGGCGAGCAGTACTTC.

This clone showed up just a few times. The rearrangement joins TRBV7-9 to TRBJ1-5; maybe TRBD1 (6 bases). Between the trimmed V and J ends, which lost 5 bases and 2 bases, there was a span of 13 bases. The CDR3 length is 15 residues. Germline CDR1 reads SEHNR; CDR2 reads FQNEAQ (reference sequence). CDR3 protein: CASSRTDSRNQPQHF. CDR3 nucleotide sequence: TGTGCCAGCAGCCGCACGGACAGCCGCAATCAGCCCCAGCATTTT. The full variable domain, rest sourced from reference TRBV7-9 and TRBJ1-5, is DTGVSQNPRHKITKRGQNVTFRCDPISEHNRLYWYRQTLGQGPEFLTYFQNEAQLEKSRLLSDRFSAERPKGSFSTLEIQRTEQGDSAMYLCASSRTDSRNQPQHFGDGTRLSIL.

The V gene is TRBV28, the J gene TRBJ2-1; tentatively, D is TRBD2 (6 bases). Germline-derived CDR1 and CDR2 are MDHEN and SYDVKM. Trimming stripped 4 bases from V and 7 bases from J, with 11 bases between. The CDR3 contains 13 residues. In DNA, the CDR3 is TGTGCCAGCAGTTCCGGGACTGGGAATGAGCAGTTCTTC. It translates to CASSSGTGNEQFF.

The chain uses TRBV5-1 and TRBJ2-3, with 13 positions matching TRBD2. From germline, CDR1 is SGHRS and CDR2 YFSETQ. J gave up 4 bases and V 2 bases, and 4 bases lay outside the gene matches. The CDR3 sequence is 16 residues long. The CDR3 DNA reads TGCGCCAGCAGCTTTACTAGCGGGGGGGCTTCAGATACGCAGTATTTT. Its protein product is CASSFTSGGASDTQYF.

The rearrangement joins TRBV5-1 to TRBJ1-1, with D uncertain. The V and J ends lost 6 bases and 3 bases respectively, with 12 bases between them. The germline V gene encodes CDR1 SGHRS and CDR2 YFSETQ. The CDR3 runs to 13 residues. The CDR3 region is CASKDSIDTEAFF. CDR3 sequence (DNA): TGCGCCAGCAAGGACTCAATCGACACTGAAGCTTTCTTT.

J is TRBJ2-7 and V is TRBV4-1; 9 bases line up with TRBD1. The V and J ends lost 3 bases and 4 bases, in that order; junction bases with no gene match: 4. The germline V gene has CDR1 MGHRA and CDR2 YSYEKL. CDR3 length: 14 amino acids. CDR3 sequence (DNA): TGCGCCAGCAGCCATCGGGACAGGGTTTACGAGCAGTACTTC. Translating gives CASSHRDRVYEQYF.

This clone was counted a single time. The CDR3 is CASSLNNREEKLFF. For the CDR3, the DNA is TGTGCCAGCAGCCTCAATAACCGGGAGGAAAAACTGTTTTTT. The rearrangement uses TRBV5-4 and TRBJ1-4; D uncertain. In germline, CDR1 is SGHNT, CDR2 YYREEE (reference sequence). The CDR3 runs to 14 residues. Trimming stripped 4 bases from V and 8 bases from J, with 15 bases between.

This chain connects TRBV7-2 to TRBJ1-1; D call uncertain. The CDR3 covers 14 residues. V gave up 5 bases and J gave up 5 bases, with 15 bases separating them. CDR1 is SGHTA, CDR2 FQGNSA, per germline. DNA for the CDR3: TGTGCCAGCAGCAAACCTCGGGGATGGACTGAAGCTTTCTTT. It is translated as CASSKPRGWTEAFF. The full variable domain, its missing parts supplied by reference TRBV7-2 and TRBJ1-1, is GAGVSQSPSNKVTEKGKDVELRCDPISGHTALYWYRQSLGQGLEFLIYFQGNSAPDKSGLPSDRFSAERTGGSVSTLTIQRTQQEDSAVYLCASSKPRGWTEAFFGQGTRLTVV.

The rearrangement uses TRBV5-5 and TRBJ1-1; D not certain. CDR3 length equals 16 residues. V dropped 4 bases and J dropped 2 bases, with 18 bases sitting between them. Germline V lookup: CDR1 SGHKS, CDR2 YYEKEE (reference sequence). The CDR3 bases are TGTGCCAGCAGCACGGGATTGGACCGAGCAAACACTGAAGCTTTCTTT. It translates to CASSTGLDRANTEAFF.

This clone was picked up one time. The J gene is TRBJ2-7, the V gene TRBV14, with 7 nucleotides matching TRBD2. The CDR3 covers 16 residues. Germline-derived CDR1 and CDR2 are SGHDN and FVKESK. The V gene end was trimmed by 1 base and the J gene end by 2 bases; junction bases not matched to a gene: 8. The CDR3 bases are TGTGCCAGCAGCCAAGTCGCGGGGGTGGGTACCTACGAGCAGTACTTC. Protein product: CASSQVAGVGTYEQYF.

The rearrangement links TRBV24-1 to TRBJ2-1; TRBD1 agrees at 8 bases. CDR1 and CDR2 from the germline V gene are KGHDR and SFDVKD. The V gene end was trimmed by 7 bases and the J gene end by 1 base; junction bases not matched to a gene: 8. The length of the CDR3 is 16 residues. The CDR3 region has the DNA TGTGCCACCAGCCCCCGGACAGGGAGGTCCTACAATGAGCAGTTCTTC. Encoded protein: CATSPRTGRSYNEQFF.

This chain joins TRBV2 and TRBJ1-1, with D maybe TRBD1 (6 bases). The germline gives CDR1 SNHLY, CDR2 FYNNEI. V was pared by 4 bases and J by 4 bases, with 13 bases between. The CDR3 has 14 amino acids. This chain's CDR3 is CASSGSGAGTEAFF. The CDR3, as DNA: TGTGCCAGCAGTGGATCAGGGGCCGGCACTGAAGCTTTCTTT.

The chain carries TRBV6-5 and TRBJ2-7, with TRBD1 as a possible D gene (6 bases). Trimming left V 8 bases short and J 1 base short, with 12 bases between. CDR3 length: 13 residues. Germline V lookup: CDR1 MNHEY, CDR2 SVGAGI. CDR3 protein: CASPPQGSYEQYF. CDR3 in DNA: TGTGCCAGCCCCCCACAGGGTTCCTACGAGCAGTACTTC.

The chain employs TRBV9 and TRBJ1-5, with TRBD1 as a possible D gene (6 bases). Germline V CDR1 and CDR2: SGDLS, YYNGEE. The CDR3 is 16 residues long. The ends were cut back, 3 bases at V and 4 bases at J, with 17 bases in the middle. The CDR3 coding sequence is TGTGCCAGCAGCGAGGGGGGGACCCTAGGAAATCAGCCCCAGCATTTT. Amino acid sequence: CASSEGGTLGNQPQHF.

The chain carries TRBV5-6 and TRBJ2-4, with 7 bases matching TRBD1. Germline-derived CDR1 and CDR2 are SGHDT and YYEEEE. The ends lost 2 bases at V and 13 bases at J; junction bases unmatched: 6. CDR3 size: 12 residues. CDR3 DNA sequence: TGTGCCAGCAGCTTCTCGCCGGGACAGCAGTACTTC. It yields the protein CASSFSPGQQYF.

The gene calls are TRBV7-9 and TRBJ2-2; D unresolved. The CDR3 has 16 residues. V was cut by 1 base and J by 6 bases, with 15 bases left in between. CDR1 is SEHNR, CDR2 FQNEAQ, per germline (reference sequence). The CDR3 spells CASSLGAGSRPGELFF. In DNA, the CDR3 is TGTGCCAGCAGCTTAGGGGCAGGTAGTCGTCCCGGGGAGCTGTTTTTT.

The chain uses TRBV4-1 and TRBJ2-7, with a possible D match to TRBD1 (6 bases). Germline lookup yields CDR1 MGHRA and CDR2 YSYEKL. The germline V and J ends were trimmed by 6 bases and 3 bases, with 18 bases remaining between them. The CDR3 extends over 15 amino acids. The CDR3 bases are TGCGCCAGCAGTCTTCAGGGGACACTGGGCTACGAGCAGTACTTC. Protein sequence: CASSLQGTLGYEQYF.

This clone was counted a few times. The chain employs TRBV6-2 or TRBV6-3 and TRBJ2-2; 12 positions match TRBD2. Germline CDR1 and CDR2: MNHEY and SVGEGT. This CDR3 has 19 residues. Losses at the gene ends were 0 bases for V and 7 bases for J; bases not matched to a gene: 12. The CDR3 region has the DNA TGTGCCAGCAGTTACTCGCCACTAGCGGGGGGACCTAGTGACGGGGAGCTGTTTTTT. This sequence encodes CASSYSPLAGGPSDGELFF.

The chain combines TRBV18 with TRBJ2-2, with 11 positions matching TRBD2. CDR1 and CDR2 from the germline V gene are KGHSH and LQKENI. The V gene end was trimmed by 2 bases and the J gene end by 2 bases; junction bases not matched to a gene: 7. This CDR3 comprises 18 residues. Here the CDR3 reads CASSPIYGTSGNTGELFF. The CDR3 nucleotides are TGTGCCAGCTCACCAATTTACGGGACTAGCGGCAACACCGGGGAGCTGTTTTTT. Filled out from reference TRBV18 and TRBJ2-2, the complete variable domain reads NAGVMQNPRHLVRRRGQEARLRCSPMKGHSHVYWYRQLPEEGLKFMVYLQKENIIDESGMPKERFSAEFPKEGPSILRIQQVVRGDSAAYFCASSPIYGTSGNTGELFFGEGSRLTVL.

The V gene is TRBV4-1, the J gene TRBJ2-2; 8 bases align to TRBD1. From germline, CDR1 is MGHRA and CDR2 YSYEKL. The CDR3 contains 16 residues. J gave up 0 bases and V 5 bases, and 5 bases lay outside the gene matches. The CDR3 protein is CASSARQGSNTGELFF. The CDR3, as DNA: TGCGCCAGCAGCGCCAGACAGGGGTCGAACACCGGGGAGCTGTTTTTT.

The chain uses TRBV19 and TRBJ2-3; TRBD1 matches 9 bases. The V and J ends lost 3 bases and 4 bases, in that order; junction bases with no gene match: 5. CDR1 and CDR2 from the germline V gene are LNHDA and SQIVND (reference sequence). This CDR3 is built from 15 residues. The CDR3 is CASSIYRGPADTQYF. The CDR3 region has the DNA TGTGCCAGTAGTATTTACAGGGGGCCTGCAGATACGCAGTATTTT.

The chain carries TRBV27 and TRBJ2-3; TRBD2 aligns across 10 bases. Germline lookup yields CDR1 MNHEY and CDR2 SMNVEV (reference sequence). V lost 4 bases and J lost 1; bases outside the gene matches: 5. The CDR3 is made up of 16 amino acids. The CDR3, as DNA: TGTGCCAGCAGTTCTCTAGGACTAGCGGGCACAGATACGCAGTATTTT. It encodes CASSSLGLAGTDTQYF.

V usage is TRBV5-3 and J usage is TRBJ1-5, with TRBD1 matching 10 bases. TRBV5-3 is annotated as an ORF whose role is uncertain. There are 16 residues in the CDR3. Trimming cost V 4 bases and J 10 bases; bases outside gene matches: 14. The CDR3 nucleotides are TGTGCCAGAAGCCCCCGGGACAGGGGATTCCGGAAACCCCAGCATTTT. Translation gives CARSPRDRGFRKPQHF.

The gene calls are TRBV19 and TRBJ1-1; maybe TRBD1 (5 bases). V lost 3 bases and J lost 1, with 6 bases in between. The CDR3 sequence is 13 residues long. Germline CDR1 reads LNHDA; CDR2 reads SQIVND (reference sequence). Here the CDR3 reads CASSIGGNTEAFF. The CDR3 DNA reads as TGTGCCAGTAGTATCGGGGGGAACACTGAAGCTTTCTTT.

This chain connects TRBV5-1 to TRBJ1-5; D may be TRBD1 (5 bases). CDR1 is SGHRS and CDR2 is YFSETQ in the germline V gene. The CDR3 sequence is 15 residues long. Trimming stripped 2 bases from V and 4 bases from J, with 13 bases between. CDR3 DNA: TGCGCCAGCAGCTTAGGTGACAGTATTAATCAGCCCCAGCATTTT. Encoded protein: CASSLGDSINQPQHF. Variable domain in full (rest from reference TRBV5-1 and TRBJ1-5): KAGVTQTPRYLIKTRGQQVTLSCSPISGHRSVSWYQQTPGQGLQFLFEYFSETQRNKGNFPGRFSGRQFSNSRSEMNVSTLELGDSALYLCASSLGDSINQPQHFGDGTRLSIL.

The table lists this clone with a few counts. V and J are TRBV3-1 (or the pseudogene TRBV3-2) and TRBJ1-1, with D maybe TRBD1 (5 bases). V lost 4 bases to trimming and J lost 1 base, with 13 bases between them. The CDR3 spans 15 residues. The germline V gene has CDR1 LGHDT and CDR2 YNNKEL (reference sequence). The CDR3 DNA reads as TGTGCCAGCAGCCCACCCACAAGGGGGAACACTGAAGCTTTCTTT. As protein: CASSPPTRGNTEAFF.

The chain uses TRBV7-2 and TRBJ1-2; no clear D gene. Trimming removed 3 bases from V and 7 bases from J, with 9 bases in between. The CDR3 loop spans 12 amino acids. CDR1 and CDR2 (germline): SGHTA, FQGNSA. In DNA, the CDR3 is TGTGCCAGCAGCTTGGTCCGGGGTGGCTACACCTTC. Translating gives CASSLVRGGYTF.